These 21 T cell receptor beta chains originate from one sample sequenced in a study of blood T cell repertoires in COVID-19. TCRdb keeps only in-frame clones here, not all; method: immunoSEQ multiplex PCR. The sample has approximately 12,000 clones; around 82% are singletons. The source material was peripheral blood. The source of these receptors is a woman aged 55 to 70 with acute or convalescent COVID-19.

This chain uses TRBV6-2 or TRBV6-3 with TRBJ2-2, with 10 bases identical to TRBD1. This CDR3 contains 16 residues. V gave up 6 bases and J gave up 5 bases; unmatched junction bases: 9. Germline V gene lookup returns CDR1 MNHEY and CDR2 SVGEGT. CDR3 in amino acids: CASSRVTGQGTGELFF. Written as DNA, the CDR3 is TGTGCCAGCAGCCGAGTCACGGGACAGGGGACCGGGGAGCTGTTTTTT.

J is TRBJ2-3 and V is TRBV18, with 13 bases identical to TRBD2. V shed 2 bases, J shed 2 bases, and the junction held 1 base outside the gene matches. The CDR3 extends over 16 amino acids. Germline CDR1 KGHSH, CDR2 LQKENI. The CDR3 coding sequence is TGTGCCAGCTCACCAGGGACTAGCGGGACCACAGATACGCAGTATTTT. Amino acids: CASSPGTSGTTDTQYF.

The chain carries TRBV30 and TRBJ2-4, with a weak D call TRBD2 (7 bases). Germline V gene lookup returns CDR1 GTSNPN and CDR2 SVGIG (reference sequence). V was trimmed by 4 bases and J by 11 bases, leaving 18 bases between them. The CDR3 has 13 amino acids. Here the CDR3 reads CAWTSRVGGLQYF. CDR3 nucleotide sequence: TGTGCCTGGACTTCCAGGGTGGGGGGGCTTCAGTACTTC.

V gene TRBV7-9 combines with J gene TRBJ1-6, with TRBD1 identical over 7 bases. The germline gives CDR1 SEHNR, CDR2 FQNEAQ (reference sequence). The V gene end was trimmed by 6 bases and the J gene end by 4 bases; junction bases not matched to a gene: 3. The CDR3 totals 14 residues. CDR3 sequence: CASRSQGYNSPLHF. CDR3 sequence (DNA): TGTGCCAGCAGATCACAGGGGTATAATTCACCCCTCCACTTT.

The V gene is TRBV29-1, the J gene TRBJ2-3; 8 bases line up with TRBD1. The CDR3 is 15 amino acids. Germline-derived CDR1 and CDR2 are SQVTM and ANQGSEA. Trimming at V came to 3 bases and at J to 6 bases, leaving 11 bases not matched to a gene. The CDR3 protein is CSVDGRGRFGDTQYF. CDR3 DNA: TGCAGCGTTGATGGCAGGGGGCGGTTTGGGGATACGCAGTATTTT.

The sample holds a few counts of this clone. CDR3: CASSKQGSSTDTQYF. The CDR3 DNA reads as TGTGCCAGTAGTAAACAGGGTTCTAGCACAGATACGCAGTATTTT. V and J are TRBV19 and TRBJ2-3; D possibly corresponds to TRBD1 (6 bases). Germline V gene data show CDR1 as LNHDA and CDR2 as SQIVND (reference sequence). The CDR3 is 15 amino acids. With 4 bases removed from V and 0 bases from J, the gap between germline ends came to 11 bases.

The rearrangement uses TRBV18 and TRBJ2-5; D is possibly TRBD2 (5 bases). V lost 4 bases, J lost 5 bases, and 14 bases lay in between. CDR1 is KGHSH and CDR2 is LQKENI in the germline V gene. CDR3 length equals 14 residues. The CDR3 region is CASSLSGFLETQYF. Here the CDR3 DNA reads TGTGCCAGCTCACTCTCGGGATTTCTGGAGACCCAGTACTTC.

The rearrangement joins TRBV11-2 to TRBJ2-1; 7 nucleotides match TRBD2. Losses at the gene ends were 5 bases for V and 0 bases for J; bases not matched to a gene: 13. There are 18 residues in the CDR3. Germline CDR1 SGHAT, CDR2 FQNNGV. In nucleotides, the CDR3 is TGTGCCAGCAGCACCCCTCGGGCGCGGGGGAGCTCCTACAATGAGCAGTTCTTC. It specifies CASSTPRARGSSYNEQFF.

The gene calls are TRBV5-1 and TRBJ2-7; TRBD2 might be the D (5 bases). Per germline, CDR1 SGHRS and CDR2 YFSETQ. The CDR3 is made up of 13 amino acids. Trimming left V 1 base short and J 3 bases short, with 8 bases between. The DNA of the CDR3 is TGCGCCAGCAGCTTGACCGGGATCTACGAGCAGTACTTC. Translated, it gives CASSLTGIYEQYF. The complete variable domain, with remaining parts taken from reference TRBV5-1 and TRBJ2-7, reads KAGVTQTPRYLIKTRGQQVTLSCSPISGHRSVSWYQQTPGQGLQFLFEYFSETQRNKGNFPGRFSGRQFSNSRSEMNVSTLELGDSALYLCASSLTGIYEQYFGPGTRLTVT.

The chain combines TRBV19 with TRBJ1-5; tentative D call: TRBD1 (6 bases). The CDR3 extends over 16 amino acids. V was cut by 1 base and J by 7 bases, with 17 bases left in between. Per the germline V gene, CDR1 is LNHDA and CDR2 is SQIVND (reference sequence). CDR3 in amino acids: CASSIAGKQGFQPQHF. The CDR3, as DNA: TGTGCCAGTAGTATAGCAGGAAAACAGGGATTCCAGCCCCAGCATTTT. The full variable domain, its missing parts supplied by reference TRBV19 and TRBJ1-5, is DGGITQSPKYLFRKEGQNVTLSCEQNLNHDAMYWYRQDPGQGLRLIYYSQIVNDFQKGDIAEGYSVSREKKESFPLTVTSAQKNPTAFYLCASSIAGKQGFQPQHFGDGTRLSIL.

The chain employs TRBV11-3 and TRBJ2-5, with 9 bases that match TRBD2. Germline CDR1 SGHNT, CDR2 YENEEA. The CDR3 length is 15 residues. V was pared by 5 bases and J by 4 bases, with 8 bases of the junction left unmatched. The CDR3, as DNA: TGTGCCAGCAGCCGGGGAAGTAGCGGGGGAGAGACCCAGTACTTC. The encoded protein is CASSRGSSGGETQYF.

The V call is TRBV27, the J call TRBJ2-7; D perhaps matches TRBD2 (5 bases). Trimming pared 2 bases from V and 0 bases from J, leaving 11 bases between. This CDR3 has 15 residues. Per the germline V gene, CDR1 is MNHEY and CDR2 is SMNVEV (reference sequence). CDR3: CASSLRRVGSYEQYF. The CDR3, as DNA: TGTGCCAGCAGTTTACGGCGGGTTGGCTCCTACGAGCAGTACTTC.

This chain links TRBV5-1 with TRBJ2-3, with a tentative D call TRBD2 (6 bases). CDR1 SGHRS and CDR2 YFSETQ come from the germline V gene. Trimming cost V 3 bases and J 2 bases, with 10 bases left between them. The length of the CDR3 is 14 residues. The CDR3 sequence is CASSWGEFTDTQYF. The CDR3 nucleotides are TGCGCCAGCAGCTGGGGGGAATTCACAGATACGCAGTATTTT.

The V call is TRBV5-1, the J call TRBJ1-1, with D possibly TRBD1 on 6 matching bases. Germline V lookup: CDR1 SGHRS, CDR2 YFSETQ. Trimming removed 9 bases at V and 6 bases at J, with 15 bases between. This CDR3 is 12 amino acids long. CDR3 protein: CATPGQSSEAFF. The CDR3 bases are TGCGCCACCCCGGGACAAAGCTCTGAAGCTTTCTTT.

The chain links TRBV18 to TRBJ1-5, with D tentatively TRBD1 (5 bases). In germline, CDR1 is KGHSH, CDR2 LQKENI. V was cut by 6 bases and J by 6 bases, with 12 bases left in between. CDR3 size: 13 residues. This chain's CDR3 is CASSEGVSQPQHF. The CDR3 coding sequence is TGTGCCAGCTCCGAAGGGGTATCTCAGCCCCAGCATTTT.

This clone came up a few times. V gene TRBV19 combines with J gene TRBJ2-2; 10 nucleotides match TRBD1. The J segment lost 6 bases and the V segment lost 5 bases, leaving 6 bases of the junction unmatched. The CDR3 covers 15 residues. The germline gives CDR1 LNHDA, CDR2 SQIVND (reference sequence). CDR3 protein: CASSVDRGLSGELFF. In nucleotides, the CDR3 is TGTGCCAGTAGTGTCGACAGGGGGCTCTCCGGGGAGCTGTTTTTT.

This chain links TRBV5-6 with TRBJ1-1, with 10 bases aligning to TRBD1. This CDR3 is 13 amino acids long. The germline CDR1 and CDR2 sequences are SGHDT and YYEEEE. Trimming cost V 4 bases and J 4 bases; bases outside gene matches: 1. In DNA, the CDR3 is TGTGCCAGCAGCCGGACAGGGGGCACTGAAGCTTTCTTT. It is translated as CASSRTGGTEAFF.

This rearrangement joins TRBV7-8 to TRBJ2-2; 10 bases are shared with TRBD1. Germline loops: CDR1 SGHVS, CDR2 FQNEAQ. The ends lost 3 bases at V and 0 bases at J; junction bases unmatched: 10. CDR3 length: 19 amino acids. The CDR3 sequence is CASSFPRRQGASNTGELFF. In DNA form, the CDR3 reads TGTGCCAGCAGCTTCCCACGGAGACAGGGGGCATCGAACACCGGGGAGCTGTTTTTT. The complete variable domain, with remaining parts taken from reference TRBV7-8 and TRBJ2-2, reads GAGVSQSPRYKVAKRGQDVALRCDPISGHVSLFWYQQALGQGPEFLTYFQNEAQLDKSGLPSDRFFAERPEGSVSTLKIQRTQQEDSAVYLCASSFPRRQGASNTGELFFGEGSRLTVL.

The chain links TRBV7-9 to TRBJ2-1, with D perhaps TRBD1 (8 bases). Germline V gives CDR1 SEHNR, CDR2 FQNEAQ (reference sequence). The length of the CDR3 is 18 residues. V lost 6 bases and J lost 3, with 24 bases in between. CDR3 nucleotides: TGTGCCAGCAGTCCACAGGCTTTTACAGGGGGGGTCTACAATGAGCAGTTCTTC. It yields the protein CASSPQAFTGGVYNEQFF.

The rearrangement joins TRBV28 to TRBJ1-5; no clear D gene. The germline V gene has CDR1 MDHEN and CDR2 SYDVKM. V was shortened by 6 bases and J by 0 bases, with 12 bases between the two germline ends. This CDR3 comprises 15 residues. The CDR3 sequence: CASRPTVDSNQPQHF. The CDR3, as DNA: TGTGCCAGCAGGCCCACAGTAGATAGCAATCAGCCCCAGCATTTT.

CDR3 sequence (DNA): TGTGCCAGCAGCTTAGTTGTAGCCTACACCGGGGAGCTGTTTTTT. It is translated as CASSLVVAYTGELFF. The V call is TRBV7-9, the J call TRBJ2-2; D unresolved. Germline CDR1 reads SEHNR; CDR2 reads FQNEAQ (reference sequence). This CDR3 has 15 amino acids. V dropped 1 base and J dropped 3 bases, with 9 bases sitting between them.